The TCR beta chain under discussion was sequenced for a study of shared clonotypes between healthy human individuals. Naive CD8 populations comprised CD45RO-negative cells positively selected for CCR7, excluding terminally differentiated effector memory CD45RA+ cells. TCRdb keeps only in-frame clones here, not all; method: immunoSEQ multiplex PCR. The sample has millions of clones, about 95% seen once. The source of this sequence is a man aged 18 to 29 in good health. Sequenced input: naive CD8+ T cells sorted from blood.

In nucleotides, the CDR3 is TGTGCCAGCAGTTCCTCTTTTAACACCGGGGAGCTGTTTTTT. Amino acid sequence: CASSSSFNTGELFF. V gene TRBV27 combines with J gene TRBJ2-2; D gene ambiguous. Looked up from germline, CDR1 is MNHEY and CDR2 is SMNVEV (reference sequence). Trimming stripped 4 bases from V and 2 bases from J, with 8 bases between. CDR3 length: 14 amino acids.